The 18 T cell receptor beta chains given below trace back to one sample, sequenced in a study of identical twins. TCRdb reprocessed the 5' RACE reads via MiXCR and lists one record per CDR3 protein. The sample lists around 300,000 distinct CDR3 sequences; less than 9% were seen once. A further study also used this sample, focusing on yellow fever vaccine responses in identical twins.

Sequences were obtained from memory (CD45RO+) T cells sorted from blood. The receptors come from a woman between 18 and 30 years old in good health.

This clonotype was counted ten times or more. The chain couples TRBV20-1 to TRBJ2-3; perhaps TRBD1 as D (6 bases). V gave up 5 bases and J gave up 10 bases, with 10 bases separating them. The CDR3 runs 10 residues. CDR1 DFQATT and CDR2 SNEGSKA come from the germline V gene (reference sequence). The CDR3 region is CSAVSGAQYF. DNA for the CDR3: TGCAGTGCTGTCTCAGGGGCGCAGTATTTT.

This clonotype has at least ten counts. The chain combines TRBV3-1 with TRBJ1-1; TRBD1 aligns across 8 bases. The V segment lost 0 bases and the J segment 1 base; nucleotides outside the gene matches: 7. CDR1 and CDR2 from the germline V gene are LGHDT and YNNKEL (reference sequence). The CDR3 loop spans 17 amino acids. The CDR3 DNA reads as TGTGCCAGCAGCCAAGATTGGACAGGGCTGGGGAACACTGAAGCTTTCTTT. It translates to CASSQDWTGLGNTEAFF.

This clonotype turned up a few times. CDR3: CASTTGYHQPQHF. CDR3 nucleotides: TGTGCCAGCACCACAGGCTATCATCAGCCCCAGCATTTT. This chain links TRBV28 with TRBJ1-5, with D possibly matching TRBD1 (5 bases). The CDR3 has 13 residues. V dropped 7 bases and J dropped 5 bases, with 12 bases sitting between them. Per the germline V gene, CDR1 is MDHEN and CDR2 is SYDVKM.

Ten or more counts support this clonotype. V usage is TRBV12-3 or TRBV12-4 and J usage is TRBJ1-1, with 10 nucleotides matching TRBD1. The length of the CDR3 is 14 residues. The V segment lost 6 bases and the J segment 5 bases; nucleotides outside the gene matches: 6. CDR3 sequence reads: CASSPRTGGTEAFF. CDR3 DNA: TGTGCCAGCAGCCCGAGGACAGGGGGGACTGAAGCTTTCTTT.

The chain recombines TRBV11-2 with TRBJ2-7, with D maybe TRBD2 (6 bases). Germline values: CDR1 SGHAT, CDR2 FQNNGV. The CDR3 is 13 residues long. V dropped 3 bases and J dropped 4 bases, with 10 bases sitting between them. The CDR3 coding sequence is TGTGCCAGCAGCTTTGGGAGGCCTTACGAGCAGTACTTC. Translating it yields CASSFGRPYEQYF.

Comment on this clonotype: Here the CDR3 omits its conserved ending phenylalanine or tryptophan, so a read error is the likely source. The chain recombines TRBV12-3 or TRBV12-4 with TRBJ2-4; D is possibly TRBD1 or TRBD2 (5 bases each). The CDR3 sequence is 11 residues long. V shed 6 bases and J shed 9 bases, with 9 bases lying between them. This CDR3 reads CASSWDLIQYL. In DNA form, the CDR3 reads TGTGCCAGCAGCTGGGACCTCATTCAGTACCTC.

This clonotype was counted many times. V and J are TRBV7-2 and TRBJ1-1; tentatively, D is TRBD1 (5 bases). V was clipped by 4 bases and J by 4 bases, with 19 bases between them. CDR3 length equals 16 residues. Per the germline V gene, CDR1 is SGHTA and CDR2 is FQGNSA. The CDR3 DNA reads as TGTGCCAGCAGCTCCTCCGCCGTGCTAAGGGGCACTGAAGCTTTCTTT. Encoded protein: CASSSSAVLRGTEAFF.

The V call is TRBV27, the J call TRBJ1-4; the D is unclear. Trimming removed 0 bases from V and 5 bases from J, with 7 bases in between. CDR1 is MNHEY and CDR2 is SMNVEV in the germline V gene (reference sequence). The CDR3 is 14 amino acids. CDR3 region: CASSLSIRNEKLFF. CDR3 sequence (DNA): TGTGCCAGCAGTTTATCGATACGGAATGAAAAACTGTTTTTT.

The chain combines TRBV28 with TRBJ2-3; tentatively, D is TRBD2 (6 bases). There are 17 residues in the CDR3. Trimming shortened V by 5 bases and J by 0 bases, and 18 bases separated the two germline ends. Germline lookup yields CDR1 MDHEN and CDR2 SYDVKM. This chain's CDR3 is CASSPPSGYRSTDTQYF. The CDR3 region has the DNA TGTGCCAGCAGTCCCCCCAGCGGGTATCGGAGCACAGATACGCAGTATTTT.

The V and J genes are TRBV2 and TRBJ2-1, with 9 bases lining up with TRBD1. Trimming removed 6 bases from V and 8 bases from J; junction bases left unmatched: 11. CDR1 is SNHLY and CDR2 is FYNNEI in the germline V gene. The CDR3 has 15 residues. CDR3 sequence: CASRVRGQGLDEQFF. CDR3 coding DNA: TGTGCCAGCAGGGTCCGGGGACAGGGCTTGGATGAGCAGTTCTTC.

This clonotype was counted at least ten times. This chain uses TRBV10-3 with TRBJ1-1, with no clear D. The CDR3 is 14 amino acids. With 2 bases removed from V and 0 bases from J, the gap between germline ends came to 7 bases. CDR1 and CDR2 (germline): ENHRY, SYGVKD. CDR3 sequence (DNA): TGTGCCATCAGTGAGGGTCAGATGAACACTGAAGCTTTCTTT. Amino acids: CAISEGQMNTEAFF.

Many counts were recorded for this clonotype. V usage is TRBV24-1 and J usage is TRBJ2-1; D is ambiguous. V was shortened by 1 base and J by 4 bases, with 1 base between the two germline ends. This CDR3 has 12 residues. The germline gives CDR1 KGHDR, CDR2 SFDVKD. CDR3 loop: CATSDLYNEQFF. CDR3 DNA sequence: TGTGCCACCAGTGATTTATACAATGAGCAGTTCTTC.

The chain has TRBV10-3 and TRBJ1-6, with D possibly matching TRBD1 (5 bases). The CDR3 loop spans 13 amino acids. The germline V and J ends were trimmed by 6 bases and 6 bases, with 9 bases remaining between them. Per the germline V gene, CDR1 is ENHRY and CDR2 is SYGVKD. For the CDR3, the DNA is TGTGCCATCAGCAGGGACCCTAATTCACCCCTCCACTTT. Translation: CAISRDPNSPLHF.

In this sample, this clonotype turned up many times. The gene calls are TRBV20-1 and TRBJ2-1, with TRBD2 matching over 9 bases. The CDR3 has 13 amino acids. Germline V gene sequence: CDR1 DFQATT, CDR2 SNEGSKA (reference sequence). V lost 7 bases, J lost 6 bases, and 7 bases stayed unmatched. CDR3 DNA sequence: TGCAGTGTAGCGGGAGAGGTGCGCAATGAGCAGTTCTTC. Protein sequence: CSVAGEVRNEQFF.

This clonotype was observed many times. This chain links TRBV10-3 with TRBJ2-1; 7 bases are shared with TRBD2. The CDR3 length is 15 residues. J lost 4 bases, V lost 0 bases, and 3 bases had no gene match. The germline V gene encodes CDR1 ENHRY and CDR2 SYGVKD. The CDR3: CAISESSGLYNEQFF. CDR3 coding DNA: TGTGCCATCAGTGAGTCTAGCGGGCTATACAATGAGCAGTTCTTC.

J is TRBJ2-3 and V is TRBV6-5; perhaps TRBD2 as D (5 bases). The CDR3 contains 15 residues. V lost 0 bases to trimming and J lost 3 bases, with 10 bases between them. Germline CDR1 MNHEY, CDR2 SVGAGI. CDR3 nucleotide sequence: TGTGCCAGCAGTTACTCTGGGGAGTTAACAGATACGCAGTATTTT. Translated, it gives CASSYSGELTDTQYF.

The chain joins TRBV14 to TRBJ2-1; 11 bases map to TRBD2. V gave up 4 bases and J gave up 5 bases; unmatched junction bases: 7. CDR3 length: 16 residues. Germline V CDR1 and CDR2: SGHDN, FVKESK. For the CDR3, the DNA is TGTGCCAGCAGCCTGCTAGCGGGAGGACTTAACAATGAGCAGTTCTTC. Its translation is CASSLLAGGLNNEQFF.

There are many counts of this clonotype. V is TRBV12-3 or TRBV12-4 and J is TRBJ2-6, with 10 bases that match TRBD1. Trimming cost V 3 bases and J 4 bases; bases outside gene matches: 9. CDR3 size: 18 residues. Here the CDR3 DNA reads TGTGCCAGCAGTTTTTTGAGACAGGGGGCAGGAGGGGCCAACGTCCTGACTTTC. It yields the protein CASSFLRQGAGGANVLTF.